The table lists the clone carrying this TCR beta chain with a few counts. What it binds is unknown. These data originate in a study of post-analysis software for immune sequencing data. This CDR3 has 12 amino acids. The junction had 4 bases not matched to a gene; V was cut back by 6 bases and J by 6 bases. Carried by the TCR beta cDNA libraries were unique molecular identifiers. One entry per CDR3 protein results from TCRdb running MiXCR on the PCR reads. The profile shows around 160,000 distinct CDR3 sequences, roughly 35% of them singletons. Study findings and constraints: Controls showed lower frequencies than patients for roughly five TRBV segments, and TRBV5-6, TRBV5-1 and TRBV20-1 were among these. For normalized Chao1 diversity, multiple sclerosis patients scored significantly lower than controls did. By F measure, samples from a shared preparation batch strongly co-clustered.

This TCR came from a girl under 18 with multiple sclerosis. The material was blood, obtained after autologous hematopoietic stem cell transplantation. This chain links TRBV12-3 or TRBV12-4 with TRBJ1-1, with TRBD1 identical over 7 bases. Written as DNA, the CDR3 is TGTGCCAGCAGCCCGGGGACAGCTGAAGCTTTCTTT. Its protein is CASSPGTAEAFF.